The rows below give T cell receptor beta chains drawn from one sample of a study of blood T cell repertoires in COVID-19. Clones were read by immunoSEQ multiplex PCR, and TCRdb kept only the in-frame ones, dropping some. Of around 37,000 clones in the sample, roughly 87% are singletons; the top ten hold about 1.9%. Source material: peripheral blood. Every receptor here comes from a man aged 50 to 59 with active or convalescent COVID-19. The CDR3 runs from the conserved cysteine through the conserved F or W. A D gene is named only where the DNA matches it firmly. The listing skips clone size in some rows; elsewhere it reads once, few, many or a size class.

CDR3 DNA: TGTGCCAGCAGCCGGTTACTAGCGGTGAACACCGGGGAGCTGTTTTTT; CDR3 protein: CASSRLLAVNTGELFF; V gene: TRBV7-2; clone size: -; D gene: TRBD2; J gene: TRBJ2-2
CDR3 DNA: TGTGCCAGCAGCGCCGGAAGCACAGGGCAAGGAAAGACCCAGTACTTC; CDR3 protein: CASSAGSTGQGKTQYF; V gene: TRBV9; clone size: -; D gene: -; J gene: TRBJ2-5
CDR3 DNA: TGTGCCACTTGGGACAGCTACAATGAGCAGTTCTTC; CDR3 protein: CATWDSYNEQFF; V gene: TRBV19; clone size: -; D gene: TRBD1; J gene: TRBJ2-1
CDR3 DNA: TGTGCCAGTAGTATAGAGTTCCGGGGGCTAGCGGGAGGCCTTTACAATGAGCAGTTCTTC; CDR3 protein: CASSIEFRGLAGGLYNEQFF; V gene: TRBV19; clone size: -; D gene: TRBD2; J gene: TRBJ2-1
CDR3 DNA: TGCGCCAGCAGGGAGGGTGGGCAAGAGACCCAGTACTTC; CDR3 protein: CASREGGQETQYF; V gene: TRBV5-1; clone size: -; D gene: -; J gene: TRBJ2-5
CDR3 DNA: TGTGCCAGCAGCTTAAGTCCGGGACTAGCGGGAGGCTACGAGCAGTACTTC; CDR3 protein: CASSLSPGLAGGYEQYF; V gene: TRBV7-8; clone size: -; D gene: TRBD2; J gene: TRBJ2-7
CDR3 DNA: TGCGCCAGCAGCCAAGCTGGAGGGGGAACCTTTGCGGGAGTGGTAGATACGCAGTATTTT; CDR3 protein: CASSQAGGGTFAGVVDTQYF; V gene: TRBV4-3; clone size: once; D gene: -; J gene: TRBJ2-3
CDR3 DNA: TGTGCCAGCAGTTTATGGGACAGATGGGGCGAAAAACTGTTTTTT; CDR3 protein: CASSLWDRWGEKLFF; V gene: TRBV28; clone size: -; D gene: -; J gene: TRBJ1-4
CDR3 DNA: TGTGCCAGCAGCTTAAGCGGGAGTGGGTCAGATACGCAGTATTTT; CDR3 protein: CASSLSGSGSDTQYF; V gene: TRBV7-3; clone size: -; D gene: TRBD2; J gene: TRBJ2-3
CDR3 DNA: TGTGCCAGCTCAGCATATCCGGGACAGGGGAGAGAGACCCAGTACTTC; CDR3 protein: CASSAYPGQGRETQYF; V gene: TRBV18; clone size: -; D gene: TRBD1; J gene: TRBJ2-5
CDR3 DNA: TGTGCCAGCAGTCCCGTGGGGCACCTGGATACGCAGTATTTT; CDR3 protein: CASSPVGHLDTQYF; V gene: TRBV3-1/TRBV3-2; clone size: -; D gene: -; J gene: TRBJ2-3
CDR3 DNA: TGTGCCATCAGTGAGGGTAGGCGGGGCCCCAAGCAGTTCTTC; CDR3 protein: CAISEGRRGPKQFF; V gene: TRBV10-3; clone size: -; D gene: -; J gene: TRBJ2-1
CDR3 DNA: TGTGCCAGTGGCCTTGCAACTAATGAAAAACTGTTTTTT; CDR3 protein: CASGLATNEKLFF; V gene: TRBV6-5; clone size: -; D gene: -; J gene: TRBJ1-4
CDR3 DNA: TGTGCCAGCAGTTACCCGTGGCAAACCGGGGAGCTGTTTTTT; CDR3 protein: CASSYPWQTGELFF; V gene: TRBV6-2/TRBV6-3; clone size: -; D gene: -; J gene: TRBJ2-2
CDR3 DNA: TGTGCCAGCGCAGAGGGTAGGGGCACAGATACGCAGTATTTT; CDR3 protein: CASAEGRGTDTQYF; V gene: TRBV9; clone size: few; D gene: -; J gene: TRBJ2-3
CDR3 DNA: TGTGCCAGTAGTATAGCCCCAGGGCTTTATAGCAATCAGCCCCAGCATTTT; CDR3 protein: CASSIAPGLYSNQPQHF; V gene: TRBV19; clone size: few; D gene: -; J gene: TRBJ1-5
CDR3 DNA: TGTGCCAGCAGCTTACAGGGGGCGGGAGGAAACACCATATATTTT; CDR3 protein: CASSLQGAGGNTIYF; V gene: TRBV7-9; clone size: -; D gene: TRBD1; J gene: TRBJ1-3
CDR3 DNA: TGTGCCAGCAGCCCAGGGATGGGACTAGGTCCTGATACGCAGTATTTT; CDR3 protein: CASSPGMGLGPDTQYF; V gene: TRBV7-3; clone size: -; D gene: TRBD2; J gene: TRBJ2-3
CDR3 DNA: TGTGCCAGCAGACTCGAAGGGACTAGCGGGTACCTTCAAGAGACCCAGTACTTC; CDR3 protein: CASRLEGTSGYLQETQYF; V gene: TRBV5-4; clone size: -; D gene: TRBD2; J gene: TRBJ2-5
CDR3 DNA: TGCGCCAGCAGCCGGCTAGCGGGAGTGAACACCGGGGAGCTGTTTTTT; CDR3 protein: CASSRLAGVNTGELFF; V gene: TRBV4-1; clone size: -; D gene: TRBD2; J gene: TRBJ2-2
CDR3 DNA: TGTGCCAGCAGTTATTCGGGTGGTGATTCACCCCTCCACTTT; CDR3 protein: CASSYSGGDSPLHF; V gene: TRBV6-5; clone size: -; D gene: -; J gene: TRBJ1-6
CDR3 DNA: TGCGCCAGCAGCTTGGATCCACAGGGCTCAGGGGCCAACGTCCTGACTTTC; CDR3 protein: CASSLDPQGSGANVLTF; V gene: TRBV5-1; clone size: -; D gene: -; J gene: TRBJ2-6
CDR3 DNA: TGTGCCAGCGGTCCGACGGAGGCCGCGAACACCGGGGAGCTGTTTTTT; CDR3 protein: CASGPTEAANTGELFF; V gene: TRBV7-3; clone size: -; D gene: -; J gene: TRBJ2-2
CDR3 DNA: TGCGCCAGCAGCTTGGTTGCGGGGCAGTCTGGAAACACCATATATTTT; CDR3 protein: CASSLVAGQSGNTIYF; V gene: TRBV5-1; clone size: -; D gene: -; J gene: TRBJ1-3
CDR3 DNA: TGTGCCACCAGTGAGGCCGGGACAGGGCGTAACGACGAGCAGTACTTC; CDR3 protein: CATSEAGTGRNDEQYF; V gene: TRBV24-1; clone size: -; D gene: TRBD1; J gene: TRBJ2-7
CDR3 DNA: TGTGCCAGCAGTAATGACAGGGGCAAGATATCCGAAACAGGGGCTCAGTACTTC; CDR3 protein: CASSNDRGKISETGAQYF; V gene: TRBV6-2/TRBV6-3; clone size: once; D gene: TRBD1; J gene: TRBJ2-7
CDR3 DNA: TGTGCCAGCAGTTTAGGCCGGACTAGCGCCTACGAGCAGTACTTC; CDR3 protein: CASSLGRTSAYEQYF; V gene: TRBV27; clone size: -; D gene: TRBD2; J gene: TRBJ2-7
CDR3 DNA: TGTGCCAGCAGCTTTCCCGCCAGGGCGGGGGGGTTCACAGATACGCAGTATTTT; CDR3 protein: CASSFPARAGGFTDTQYF; V gene: TRBV7-2; clone size: -; D gene: TRBD2; J gene: TRBJ2-3
CDR3 DNA: TGTGCCACCAGCATCCCTGGCTACACCGGACAGGGAAGGTACGAGCAGTACTTC; CDR3 protein: CATSIPGYTGQGRYEQYF; V gene: TRBV15; clone size: -; D gene: TRBD1; J gene: TRBJ2-7
CDR3 DNA: TGCAGCGTTGAAGGCGGGTCCGGGGAGCTGTTTTTT; CDR3 protein: CSVEGGSGELFF; V gene: TRBV29-1; clone size: few; D gene: -; J gene: TRBJ2-2
CDR3 DNA: TGTGCCAGCAGCTTAAGCCTTACTAGCGGGAGGGCCAGTCAGTATTTT; CDR3 protein: CASSLSLTSGRASQYF; V gene: TRBV7-2; clone size: -; D gene: TRBD2; J gene: TRBJ2-3
CDR3 DNA: TGTGCCAGCTCACCATATCGGACTTCCACAGATACGCAGTATTTT; CDR3 protein: CASSPYRTSTDTQYF; V gene: TRBV18; clone size: -; D gene: -; J gene: TRBJ2-3
CDR3 DNA: TGTGCCAGCAGGGACCCCTTCCGGGACAGGGCCAACTACGAGCAGTACTTC; CDR3 protein: CASRDPFRDRANYEQYF; V gene: TRBV27; clone size: -; D gene: TRBD1; J gene: TRBJ2-7
CDR3 DNA: TGTGCCAGCAGTTTGGCGGACTTCTCCTACAATGAGCAGTTCTTC; CDR3 protein: CASSLADFSYNEQFF; V gene: TRBV28; clone size: -; D gene: -; J gene: TRBJ2-1
CDR3 DNA: TGTGCCAGCAGCACCCGGACTAGCGGGAGAGGCACAGATACGCAGTATTTT; CDR3 protein: CASSTRTSGRGTDTQYF; V gene: TRBV11-2; clone size: once; D gene: TRBD2; J gene: TRBJ2-3
CDR3 DNA: TGCGCCAGCAGCCAGAGCACAGATACGCAGTATTTT; CDR3 protein: CASSQSTDTQYF; V gene: TRBV5-1; clone size: -; D gene: -; J gene: TRBJ2-3
CDR3 DNA: TGTGCCAGTAGTTGGGGCAGGGACAACGAAAAGTTCTTC; CDR3 protein: CASSWGRDNEKFF; V gene: TRBV19; clone size: -; D gene: -; J gene: TRBJ2-1
CDR3 DNA: TGTGCCAGCAGCTTGGGGAGCCATAACTATGGCTACACCTTC; CDR3 protein: CASSLGSHNYGYTF; V gene: TRBV28; clone size: -; D gene: -; J gene: TRBJ1-2
CDR3 DNA: TGCAGCGTTGGGGGGGACACTGAAGCTTTCTTT; CDR3 protein: CSVGGDTEAFF; V gene: TRBV29-1; clone size: -; D gene: -; J gene: TRBJ1-1
CDR3 DNA: TGTGCCAGCAGTGAAGAGGGGAGGGTCCGAGGTAATCAGCCCCAGCATTTT; CDR3 protein: CASSEEGRVRGNQPQHF; V gene: TRBV6-1; clone size: -; D gene: -; J gene: TRBJ1-5
CDR3 DNA: TGTGCCATCAGCCAATGGACAGGGCCAAGCACAGATACGCAGTATTTT; CDR3 protein: CAISQWTGPSTDTQYF; V gene: TRBV5-4; clone size: -; D gene: TRBD1; J gene: TRBJ2-3
CDR3 DNA: TGTGCCAGTAGTTTGAGGCGGGAGCGCGAGCAGTACTTC; CDR3 protein: CASSLRREREQYF; V gene: TRBV19; clone size: -; D gene: TRBD2; J gene: TRBJ2-7
CDR3 DNA: TGCAGCGTTACCCACAGGTCCCCTAATGAAAAACTGTTTTTT; CDR3 protein: CSVTHRSPNEKLFF; V gene: TRBV29-1; clone size: -; D gene: -; J gene: TRBJ1-4
CDR3 DNA: TGTGCCAGCAGAGGCGGAGCGGATACGCAGTATTTT; CDR3 protein: CASRGGADTQYF; V gene: TRBV2; clone size: -; D gene: -; J gene: TRBJ2-3